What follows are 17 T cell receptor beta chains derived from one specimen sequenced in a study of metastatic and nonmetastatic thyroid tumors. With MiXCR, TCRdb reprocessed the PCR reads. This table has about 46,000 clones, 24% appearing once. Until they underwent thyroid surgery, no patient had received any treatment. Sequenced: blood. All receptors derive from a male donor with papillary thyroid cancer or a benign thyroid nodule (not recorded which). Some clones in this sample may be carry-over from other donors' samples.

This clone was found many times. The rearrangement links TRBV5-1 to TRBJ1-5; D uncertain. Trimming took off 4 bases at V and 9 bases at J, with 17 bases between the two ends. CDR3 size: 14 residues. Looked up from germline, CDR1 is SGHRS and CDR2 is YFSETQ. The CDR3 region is CASSASPGEGPQHF. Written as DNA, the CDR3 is TGCGCCAGCAGCGCCTCTCCCGGAGAAGGGCCCCAGCATTTT.

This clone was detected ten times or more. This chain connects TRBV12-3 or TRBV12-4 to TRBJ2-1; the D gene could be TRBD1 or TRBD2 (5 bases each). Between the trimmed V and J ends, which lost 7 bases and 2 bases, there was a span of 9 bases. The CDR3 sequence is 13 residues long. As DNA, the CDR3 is TGTGCCAGCATACGGGGACCCTACAATGAGCAGTTCTTC. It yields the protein CASIRGPYNEQFF.

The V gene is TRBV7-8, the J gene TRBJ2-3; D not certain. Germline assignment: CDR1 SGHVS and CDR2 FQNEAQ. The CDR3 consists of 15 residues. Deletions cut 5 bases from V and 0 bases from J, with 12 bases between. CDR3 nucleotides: TGTGCCAGCAGCCCGCGCTACGGGAGCACAGATACGCAGTATTTT. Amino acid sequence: CASSPRYGSTDTQYF.

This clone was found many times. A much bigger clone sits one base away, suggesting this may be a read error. In DNA, the CDR3 is TGTGCCAGCAGCCCCCGGGGAGTCGCAGATACGCAGTATTTT. Translated, it gives CASSPRGVADTQYF. V is TRBV7-2 and J is TRBJ2-3; TRBD2 is a possible D gene (5 bases). Germline lookup yields CDR1 SGHTA and CDR2 FQGNSA. Trimming took 5 bases from V and 4 from J, leaving 13 bases between them. This CDR3 comprises 14 residues. The variable domain in full, with the rest retrieved from reference TRBV7-2 and TRBJ2-3, is GAGVSQSPSNKVTEKGKDVELRCDPISGHTALYWYRQSLGQGLEFLIYFQGNSAPDKSGLPSDRFSAERTGGSVSTLTIQRTQQEDSAVYLCASSPRGVADTQYFGPGTRLTVL.

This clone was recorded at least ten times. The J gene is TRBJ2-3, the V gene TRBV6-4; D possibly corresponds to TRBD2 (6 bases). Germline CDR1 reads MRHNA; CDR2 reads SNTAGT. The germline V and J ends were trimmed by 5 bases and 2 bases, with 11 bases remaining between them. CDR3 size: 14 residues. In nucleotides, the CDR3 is TGTGCCAGCAGTTTGGAGGGGTCCACAGATACGCAGTATTTT. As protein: CASSLEGSTDTQYF.

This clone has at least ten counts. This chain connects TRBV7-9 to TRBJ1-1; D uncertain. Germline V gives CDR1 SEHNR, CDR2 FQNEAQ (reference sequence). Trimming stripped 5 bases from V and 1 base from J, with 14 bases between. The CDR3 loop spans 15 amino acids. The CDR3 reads CASSPEGGKNTEAFF. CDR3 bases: TGTGCCAGCAGCCCAGAAGGAGGGAAGAACACTGAAGCTTTCTTT.

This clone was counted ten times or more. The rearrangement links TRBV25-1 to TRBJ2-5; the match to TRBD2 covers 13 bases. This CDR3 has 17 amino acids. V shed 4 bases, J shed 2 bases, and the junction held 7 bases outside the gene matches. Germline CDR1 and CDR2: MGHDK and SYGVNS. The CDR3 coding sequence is TGTGCCAGCAGTGGCGGTTCGGGACTAGCGGGACAAGAGACCCAGTACTTC. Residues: CASSGGSGLAGQETQYF.

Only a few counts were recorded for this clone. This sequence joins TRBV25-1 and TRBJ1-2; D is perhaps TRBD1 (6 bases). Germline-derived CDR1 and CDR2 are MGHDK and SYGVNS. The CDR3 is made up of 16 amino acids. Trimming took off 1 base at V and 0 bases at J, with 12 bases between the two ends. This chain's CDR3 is CASSEWDKRANYGYTF. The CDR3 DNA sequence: TGTGCCAGCAGTGAATGGGACAAACGGGCTAACTATGGCTACACCTTC.

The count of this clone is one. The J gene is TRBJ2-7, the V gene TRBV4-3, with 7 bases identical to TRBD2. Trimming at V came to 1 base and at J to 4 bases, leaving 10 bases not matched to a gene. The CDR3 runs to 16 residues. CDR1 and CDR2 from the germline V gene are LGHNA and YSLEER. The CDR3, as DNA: TGCGCCAGCAGCCAAGTCAAGGGACTAAGCCCTTACGAGCAGTACTTC. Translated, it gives CASSQVKGLSPYEQYF.

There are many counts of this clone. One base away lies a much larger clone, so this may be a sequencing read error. CDR3 DNA sequence: TGTGCCAGCAGCTCCTCGACGGGGGTCCACGTCACCGGGGAGCTGTTTTTT. This translates into CASSSSTGVHVTGELFF. The chain recombines TRBV5-5 with TRBJ2-2; a possible D gene is TRBD2 (6 bases). The CDR3 sequence is 17 residues long. V was pared by 3 bases and J by 4 bases, with 19 bases between. Per germline, CDR1 SGHKS and CDR2 YYEKEE (reference sequence).

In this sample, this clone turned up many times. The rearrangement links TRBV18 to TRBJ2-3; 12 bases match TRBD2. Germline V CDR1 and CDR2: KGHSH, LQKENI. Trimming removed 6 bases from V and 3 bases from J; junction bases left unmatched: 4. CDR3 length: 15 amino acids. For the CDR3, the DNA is TGTGCCAGCTCGCCGACTAGCGGGAGTACAGATACGCAGTATTTT. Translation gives CASSPTSGSTDTQYF.

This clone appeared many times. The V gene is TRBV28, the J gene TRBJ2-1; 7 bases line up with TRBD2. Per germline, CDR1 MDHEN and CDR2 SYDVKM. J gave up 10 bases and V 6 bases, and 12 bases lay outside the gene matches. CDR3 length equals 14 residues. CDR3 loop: CASSDTFLAEEQFF. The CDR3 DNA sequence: TGTGCCAGCAGCGACACCTTTCTAGCGGAGGAGCAGTTCTTC.

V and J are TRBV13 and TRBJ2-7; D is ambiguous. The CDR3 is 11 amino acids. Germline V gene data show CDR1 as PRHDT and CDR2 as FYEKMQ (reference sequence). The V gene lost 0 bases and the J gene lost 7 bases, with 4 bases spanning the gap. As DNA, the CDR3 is TGTGCCAGCAGCTTAGGACTGGAGCAGTACTTC. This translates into CASSLGLEQYF. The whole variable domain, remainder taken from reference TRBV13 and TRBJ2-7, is AAGVIQSPRHLIKEKRETATLKCYPIPRHDTVYWYQQGPGQDPQFLISFYEKMQSDKGSIPDRFSAQQFSDYHSELNMSSLELGDSALYFCASSLGLEQYFGPGTRLTVT.

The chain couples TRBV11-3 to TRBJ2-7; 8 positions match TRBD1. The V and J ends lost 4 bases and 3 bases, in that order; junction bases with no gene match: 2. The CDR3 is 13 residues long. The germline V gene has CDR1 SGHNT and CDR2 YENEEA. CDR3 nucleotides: TGTGCCAGCAGCTACGGACAGGGCTACGAGCAGTACTTC. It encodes CASSYGQGYEQYF. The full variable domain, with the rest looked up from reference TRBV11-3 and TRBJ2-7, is EAGVVQSPRYKIIEKKQPVAFWCNPISGHNTLYWYLQNLGQGPELLIRYENEEAVDDSQLPKDRFSAERLKGVDSTLKIQPAELGDSAVYLCASSYGQGYEQYFGPGTRLTVT.

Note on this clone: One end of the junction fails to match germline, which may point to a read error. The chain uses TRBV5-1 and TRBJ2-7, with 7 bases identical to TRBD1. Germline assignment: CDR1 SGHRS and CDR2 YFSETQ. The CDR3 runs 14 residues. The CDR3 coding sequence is TGCGCCGGCAGCTTACAGGGGCCAGGTTACGAGCAGTACTTC. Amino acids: CAGSLQGPGYEQYF.

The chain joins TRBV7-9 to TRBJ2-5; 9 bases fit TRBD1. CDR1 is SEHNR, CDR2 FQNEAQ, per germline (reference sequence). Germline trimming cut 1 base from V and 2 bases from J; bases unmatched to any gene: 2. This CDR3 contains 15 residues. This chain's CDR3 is CASSLEGQGQETQYF. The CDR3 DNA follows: TGTGCCAGCAGCTTAGAGGGACAGGGACAAGAGACCCAGTACTTC.

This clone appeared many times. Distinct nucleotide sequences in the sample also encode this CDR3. DNA of the CDR3: TGTGCCATCAGTCGGGGCAGCTACGGGGCAGACCCCTACGAGCAGTACTTC. Its translation is CAISRGSYGADPYEQYF. The rearrangement links TRBV10-3 to TRBJ2-7; D tentatively reads TRBD1 or TRBD2 (5 bases each). Germline V gives CDR1 ENHRY, CDR2 SYGVKD. V lost 5 bases and J 2 bases, leaving 22 bases between the germline ends. The CDR3 totals 17 residues.